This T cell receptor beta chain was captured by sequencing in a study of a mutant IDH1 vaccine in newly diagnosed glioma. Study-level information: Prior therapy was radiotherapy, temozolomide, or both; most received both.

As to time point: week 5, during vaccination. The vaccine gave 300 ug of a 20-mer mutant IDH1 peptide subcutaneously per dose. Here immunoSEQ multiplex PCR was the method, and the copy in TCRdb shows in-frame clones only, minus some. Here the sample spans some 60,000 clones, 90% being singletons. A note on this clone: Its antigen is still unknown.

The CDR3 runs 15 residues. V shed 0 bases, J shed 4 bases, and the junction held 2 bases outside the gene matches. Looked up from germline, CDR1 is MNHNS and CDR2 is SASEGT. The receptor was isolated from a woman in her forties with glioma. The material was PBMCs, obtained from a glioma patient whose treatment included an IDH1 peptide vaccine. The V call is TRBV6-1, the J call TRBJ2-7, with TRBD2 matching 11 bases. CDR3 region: CASSEATSGAYEQYF. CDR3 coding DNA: TGTGCCAGCAGTGAAGCGACTAGCGGGGCGTACGAGCAGTACTTC.